These 13 T cell receptor beta chains share one sample of origin, sequenced in a study of shared clonotypes between healthy human individuals. Clones were sequenced by immunoSEQ multiplex PCR, and TCRdb holds only the in-frame ones, with some missing. The profile covers about 2.3 million clones, with approximately 93% appearing a single time and about 0.39% taken by the ten largest. Sequencing was performed on naive CD4+ T cells from PBMCs. The subset here: CD45RA+ positively selected. Receptor source: a man aged 18 to 30 in good health. Some clones in this sample may be carry-over from other donors' samples.

This clone has just one count. This sequence joins TRBV4-1 and TRBJ1-4, with 7 bases fitting TRBD1. The V and J ends lost 0 bases and 8 bases, in that order; junction bases with no gene match: 12. The CDR3 has 17 residues. Germline CDR1 is MGHRA and CDR2 is YSYEKL. This CDR3 is CASSQEGGAGGGEKLFF. The CDR3 coding sequence is TGCGCCAGCAGCCAAGAGGGAGGAGCAGGGGGGGGAGAAAAACTGTTTTTT.

The genes are TRBV7-3 and TRBJ2-2; either TRBD1 or TRBD2 may fit D (5 bases each). V was cut by 4 bases and J by 3 bases, with 12 bases left in between. The CDR3 spans 15 residues. Germline CDR1 reads SGHTA; CDR2 reads FQGTGA. CDR3 region: CASSSPGTHTGELFF. Written as DNA, the CDR3 is TGTGCCAGCAGCTCTCCCGGGACCCACACCGGGGAGCTGTTTTTT.

The chain carries TRBV5-1 and TRBJ1-3; D not resolved. CDR1 and CDR2 from the germline V gene are SGHRS and YFSETQ. Trimming took off 0 bases at V and 2 bases at J, with 9 bases between the two ends. The CDR3 covers 15 residues. The CDR3 is CASSLEAGPGNTIYF. The CDR3 nucleotides read TGCGCCAGCAGCTTGGAAGCCGGACCTGGAAACACCATATATTTT.

The table lists this clone with a count of one. This chain uses TRBV6-5 with TRBJ2-3; 8 bases align to TRBD1. Unmatched junction bases numbered 11, after V lost 8 bases and J lost 4 bases. The CDR3 covers 15 residues. The V gene's germline CDR1 is MNHEY and CDR2 SVGAGI. The CDR3 is CASQSRGQGADTQYF. As DNA, the CDR3 is TGTGCCAGCCAATCCCGCGGACAGGGAGCAGATACGCAGTATTTT.

The chain carries TRBV28 and TRBJ2-7; D unresolved. CDR3 length: 15 amino acids. Germline V CDR1 and CDR2: MDHEN, SYDVKM. Trimming pared 7 bases from V and 0 bases from J, leaving 16 bases between. The CDR3 loop reads CASTTRQLISYEQYF. The CDR3 coding sequence is TGTGCCAGCACAACCCGTCAGCTTATCTCCTACGAGCAGTACTTC.

V gene TRBV14 combines with J gene TRBJ2-7, with 9 bases matching TRBD2. Germline V gives CDR1 SGHDN, CDR2 FVKESK. J gave up 6 bases and V 1 base, and 7 bases lay outside the gene matches. The CDR3 consists of 15 residues. The DNA for the CDR3 is TGTGCCAGCAGCCAAGTAGGGGGTAGCGGGGGCGAGCAGTACTTC. Residues: CASSQVGGSGGEQYF.

Comments on this clone: At the DNA level, this CDR3 is encoded by other sequences in the same sample as well. The V and J genes are TRBV5-1 and TRBJ1-3, with D hard to call. The germline V gene encodes CDR1 SGHRS and CDR2 YFSETQ. Trimming stripped 0 bases from V and 0 bases from J, with 7 bases between. CDR3 length: 15 residues. This CDR3 is CASSLEGSSGNTIYF. CDR3 DNA: TGCGCCAGCAGCTTGGAAGGGTCCTCTGGAAACACCATATATTTT.

V is TRBV6-1 and J is TRBJ1-5; 8 bases agree with TRBD1. After removal of 2 bases from V and 7 bases from J, the junction contained 4 bases not matched to a gene. Germline CDR1 is MNHNS and CDR2 is SASEGT. CDR3 size: 14 residues. The CDR3 DNA is TGTGCCAGCAGTGAATGGACAGGGAGCCAGCCCCAGCATTTT. As protein: CASSEWTGSQPQHF.

The V gene is TRBV28, the J gene TRBJ1-1, with 8 bases matching TRBD1. Looked up from germline, CDR1 is MDHEN and CDR2 is SYDVKM. The CDR3 is made up of 14 amino acids. V shed 2 bases and J 11 bases; nucleotides not matched to a gene: 10. The CDR3 here is CASSLPQGGSRAFF. The CDR3 nucleotides are TGTGCCAGCAGTTTACCACAGGGGGGATCTCGGGCTTTCTTT.

The sample holds one count of this clone. The chain recombines TRBV12-1 with TRBJ2-5; the table's D call of TRBD2 was not tested on the DNA. TRBV12-1 counts as a pseudogene. The length of the CDR3 is 17 residues. The CDR3 coding sequence is TGTGCCAGCAGCTTTACCTGTAGCGGGAGGTCCCAAGAGACCCAGTACTTC. Its protein product is CASSFTCSGRSQETQYF.

The V call is TRBV9, the J call TRBJ2-2; no definite D call. This CDR3 has 13 amino acids. The germline V and J ends were trimmed by 4 bases and 8 bases, with 12 bases remaining between them. Per the germline V gene, CDR1 is SGDLS and CDR2 is YYNGEE. CDR3 sequence reads: CASSPIVSGELFF. The CDR3 DNA reads TGTGCCAGCAGCCCCATAGTTTCTGGGGAGCTGTTTTTT.

The chain joins TRBV6-1 to TRBJ2-1; D not certain. This CDR3 is built from 14 residues. Trimming took off 3 bases at V and 9 bases at J, with 15 bases between the two ends. Looked up from germline, CDR1 is MNHNS and CDR2 is SASEGT. The CDR3 coding sequence is TGTGCCAGCAGTGAGCGTGGCTATATGGGTGAGCAGTTCTTC. This encodes CASSERGYMGEQFF.

The V gene is TRBV7-3, the J gene TRBJ2-3, with 12 bases aligning to TRBD2. The germline V gene has CDR1 SGHTA and CDR2 FQGTGA. V was clipped by 5 bases and J by 2 bases; unmatched bases: 5. The CDR3 covers 16 residues. This CDR3 reads CASSLLAGGFTDTQYF. CDR3 coding DNA: TGTGCCAGCAGCCTTCTAGCGGGGGGGTTCACAGATACGCAGTATTTT.